The rows below give T cell receptor beta chains drawn from one sample of a study of sequential checkpoint blockade in melanoma. Only in-frame clones appear in the TCRdb table, and some are missing; sequencing was by immunoSEQ multiplex PCR. The table shows over 15,000 clones, with 55% to 75% occurring only once. The input for sequencing was CD8+ T cells sorted from blood (inferred from file names), taken from a patient given nivolumab and ipilimumab in sequence. The receptors originated from a human donor with melanoma. The conserved cysteine and the conserved F or W are not part of the CDR3 here.

j_call | v_call | cdr3_aa
TRBJ2-7 | TRBV14 | ASSQRDRTYEQY
TRBJ2-1 | TRBV5-8 | ASWPGQGHNEQF
TRBJ1-2 | TRBV29-1 | SAREIDFYYGYT
TRBJ1-6 | TRBV6-1 | ASSEITGGSSPLH
TRBJ2-7 | TRBV9 | ASSGGGRPSSYEQY
TRBJ2-1 | TRBV5-4 | ASSFTGRIYNEQF
TRBJ1-2 | TRBV5-6 | ASSLDRTNYGYT
TRBJ2-7 | TRBV9 | ASSVEGSGPSYEQY
TRBJ2-7 | TRBV11-2 | ASSLAPGGPDEQY
TRBJ2-7 | TRBV13 | ASSPQGASYEQY
TRBJ2-1 | TRBV7-9 | ASSSGTSIHEQF
TRBJ1-1 | TRBV6-1 | AGSGQRDTEAF
TRBJ1-1 | TRBV7-6 | ASSLAPGMNTEAF
TRBJ2-1 | TRBV14 | ASSQGLAADEQF
TRBJ2-1 | TRBV6-5 | ASSSLAGEGNEQF
TRBJ2-4 | TRBV2 | ASSDRQVAKNIQY
TRBJ2-7 | TRBV14 | ASSLRDSYEQY
TRBJ2-5 | TRBV16 | ASSQSRETQY
TRBJ2-1 | TRBV27 | ASSPRDRVGQF
TRBJ1-1 | TRBV28 | ASSQWGGLNTEAF
TRBJ2-7 | TRBV5-4 | ASSFPGQAPYEQY
TRBJ1-1 | TRBV6-5 | AISPGGDSRTEAF
TRBJ2-7 | TRBV27 | ASRQGISYEQY
TRBJ2-5 | TRBV28 | ASSSPIDRSETQY
TRBJ1-1 | TRBV5-1 | ASSWTGGEAF
TRBJ1-1 | TRBV4-1 | ASSQDRGINTEAF
TRBJ2-7 | TRBV27 | ASSRRTTAPHEQY
TRBJ2-7 | TRBV30 | ACLPGQGLYEQY
TRBJ1-2 | TRBV14 | ASSQDLPSSYGYT
TRBJ1-1 | TRBV28 | ASSWGTRTF
TRBJ1-5 | TRBV7-9 | ASSDVTGGGQPQH
TRBJ2-5 | TRBV14 | ASSRVRLQETQY
TRBJ2-7 | TRBV9 | ASSARAGRQYEQY
TRBJ1-2 | TRBV28 | ASSEGQGSSNYGYT
TRBJ2-7 | TRBV19 | ASSIAGDYEQY
TRBJ1-2 | TRBV7-2 | ASSSGQGVYGYT
TRBJ2-5 | TRBV27 | ASSANRDSRESQY
TRBJ1-5 | TRBV7-9 | ASSLTGDTNQPQH
TRBJ2-1 | TRBV7-3 | ASSLLGGAHNEQF
TRBJ2-7 | TRBV28 | ASSLTGVGGYEQY
TRBJ2-7 | TRBV27 | ASSYAGGYEQY
TRBJ2-3 | TRBV2 | ASSEALRGRSTDTQY
TRBJ1-1 | TRBV27 | ASSLYYGTPNTEAF
TRBJ2-7 | TRBV15 | ATSRDLPRDRGRREQY
TRBJ2-3 | TRBV9 | ASSEAGDLDTQY
TRBJ1-2 | TRBV6-5 | ASSYFQDGRPF
TRBJ1-1 | TRBV9 | ASGGRDRGLGAF
TRBJ2-3 | TRBV9 | ASSSSAGGRTDTQY
TRBJ2-7 | TRBV7-3 | ASSLFPGLRSSYEQY
TRBJ2-7 | TRBV7-9 | ASTSKWGTYEQY
TRBJ1-1 | TRBV19 | ASSRGGNTEAF
TRBJ1-2 | TRBV9 | ASSPSRGSNYGYT
TRBJ2-7 | TRBV19 | ASRSGESYEQY
TRBJ2-3 | TRBV7-2 | ASSLAVSGSRSTDTQY
TRBJ1-2 | TRBV11-2 | ASSLISNYGYT
TRBJ2-2 | TRBV27 | ASSLLGTSGIGELF
TRBJ2-1 | TRBV7-2 | ASSLDGGSYNEQF
TRBJ1-5 | TRBV4-3 | ASSQDATGPQPQH
TRBJ2-1 | TRBV7-6 | ATTGGEYNEQF